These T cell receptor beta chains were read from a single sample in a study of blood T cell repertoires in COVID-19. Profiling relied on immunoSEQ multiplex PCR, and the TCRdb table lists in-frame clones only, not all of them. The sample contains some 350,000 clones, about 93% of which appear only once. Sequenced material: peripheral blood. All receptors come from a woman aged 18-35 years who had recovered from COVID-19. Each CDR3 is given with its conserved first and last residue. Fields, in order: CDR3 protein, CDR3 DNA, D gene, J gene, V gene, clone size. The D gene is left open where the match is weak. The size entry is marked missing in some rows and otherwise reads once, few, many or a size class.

CDR3 protein: CASSIVSRGNQPQHF
CDR3 DNA: TGTGCCAGTAGTATAGTCTCAAGAGGGAATCAGCCCCAGCATTTT
D gene: NA
J gene: TRBJ1-5
V gene: TRBV19
clone size: NA

CDR3 protein: CASSLGLPTAYNEQFF
CDR3 DNA: TGTGCCAGCAGCTTGGGACTACCGACTGCCTACAATGAGCAGTTCTTC
D gene: TRBD2
J gene: TRBJ2-1
V gene: TRBV6-2/TRBV6-3
clone size: NA

CDR3 protein: CASSLPGYGDTQYF
CDR3 DNA: TGTGCCAGCAGTTTGCCGGGTTACGGGGATACGCAGTATTTT
D gene: NA
J gene: TRBJ2-3
V gene: TRBV28
clone size: NA

CDR3 protein: CASRGQGALNTEAFF
CDR3 DNA: TGTGCCAGCAGGGGTCAAGGGGCCTTGAACACTGAAGCTTTCTTT
D gene: NA
J gene: TRBJ1-1
V gene: TRBV27
clone size: NA

CDR3 protein: CASSSPGGINQPQHF
CDR3 DNA: TGTGCCAGCAGCTCTCCGGGGGGCATCAATCAGCCCCAGCATTTT
D gene: NA
J gene: TRBJ1-5
V gene: TRBV5-5
clone size: NA

CDR3 protein: CASSLVIRQGYSTDTQYF
CDR3 DNA: TGTGCCAGCAGCTTAGTCATACGACAGGGTTACAGCACAGATACGCAGTATTTT
D gene: TRBD1
J gene: TRBJ2-3
V gene: TRBV7-9
clone size: NA

CDR3 protein: CASTPGRDSVSPLHF
CDR3 DNA: TGTGCCAGTACCCCCGGAAGGGACAGCGTATCACCCCTCCACTTT
D gene: TRBD1
J gene: TRBJ1-6
V gene: TRBV19
clone size: NA

CDR3 protein: CASSSNALNTGELFF
CDR3 DNA: TGCGCCAGCAGCTCCAATGCGCTGAACACCGGGGAGCTGTTTTTT
D gene: NA
J gene: TRBJ2-2
V gene: TRBV4-3
clone size: NA

CDR3 protein: CASSVGTGGNSPLHF
CDR3 DNA: TGTGCCAGCAGCGTCGGGACAGGGGGGAATTCACCCCTCCACTTT
D gene: TRBD1
J gene: TRBJ1-6
V gene: TRBV5-6
clone size: NA

CDR3 protein: CASSRDRDLEAFF
CDR3 DNA: TGCGCCAGCAGCCGAGACCGGGACTTAGAAGCTTTCTTT
D gene: NA
J gene: TRBJ1-1
V gene: TRBV4-3
clone size: NA

CDR3 protein: CASGSGEQFF
CDR3 DNA: TGCGCCAGTGGTTCGGGGGAGCAGTTCTTC
D gene: NA
J gene: TRBJ2-1
V gene: TRBV10-2
clone size: few

CDR3 protein: CATSVHRGTNEKLFF
CDR3 DNA: TGTGCCACCAGCGTTCACAGGGGAACTAATGAAAAACTGTTTTTT
D gene: TRBD1
J gene: TRBJ1-4
V gene: TRBV15
clone size: NA

CDR3 protein: CASSDEAASYNEQFF
CDR3 DNA: TGTGCCAGCAGTGACGAGGCGGCCTCCTACAATGAGCAGTTCTTC
D gene: NA
J gene: TRBJ2-1
V gene: TRBV6-4
clone size: NA

CDR3 protein: CASSPGGLAGGHSYNEQFF
CDR3 DNA: TGCGCCAGCAGCCCCGGTGGGCTAGCGGGAGGGCACTCCTACAATGAGCAGTTCTTC
D gene: TRBD2
J gene: TRBJ2-1
V gene: TRBV4-1
clone size: NA

CDR3 protein: CASSSDRGRFYNSPLHF
CDR3 DNA: TGTGCCAGCAGCAGCGACAGGGGGCGCTTCTATAATTCACCCCTCCACTTT
D gene: NA
J gene: TRBJ1-6
V gene: TRBV21-1
clone size: once

CDR3 protein: CAWSFRAHNEKLFF
CDR3 DNA: TGTGCCTGGAGTTTCAGGGCCCATAATGAAAAACTGTTTTTT
D gene: NA
J gene: TRBJ1-4
V gene: TRBV30
clone size: NA

CDR3 protein: CSASWGTRWGASGRETQYF
CDR3 DNA: TGCAGTGCTAGTTGGGGAACACGCTGGGGGGCTAGCGGGAGGGAGACCCAGTACTTC
D gene: TRBD2
J gene: TRBJ2-5
V gene: TRBV20-1
clone size: NA

CDR3 protein: CASSVGLAGADNEQFF
CDR3 DNA: TGTGCCAGCAGTGTCGGACTAGCGGGGGCCGACAATGAGCAGTTCTTC
D gene: TRBD2
J gene: TRBJ2-1
V gene: TRBV6-4
clone size: few

CDR3 protein: CASSRVLSYNEQFF
CDR3 DNA: TGTGCCAGTAGTCGGGTCCTCTCCTACAATGAGCAGTTCTTC
D gene: NA
J gene: TRBJ2-1
V gene: TRBV19
clone size: NA

CDR3 protein: CASSHTGQGAYNEQFF
CDR3 DNA: TGTGCCAGCAGCCACACGGGACAGGGGGCGTACAATGAGCAGTTCTTC
D gene: TRBD1
J gene: TRBJ2-1
V gene: TRBV14
clone size: NA

CDR3 protein: CAIRGDSDNSPLHF
CDR3 DNA: TGTGCCATCAGAGGGGACAGCGATAATTCACCCCTCCACTTT
D gene: TRBD1
J gene: TRBJ1-6
V gene: TRBV10-3
clone size: NA